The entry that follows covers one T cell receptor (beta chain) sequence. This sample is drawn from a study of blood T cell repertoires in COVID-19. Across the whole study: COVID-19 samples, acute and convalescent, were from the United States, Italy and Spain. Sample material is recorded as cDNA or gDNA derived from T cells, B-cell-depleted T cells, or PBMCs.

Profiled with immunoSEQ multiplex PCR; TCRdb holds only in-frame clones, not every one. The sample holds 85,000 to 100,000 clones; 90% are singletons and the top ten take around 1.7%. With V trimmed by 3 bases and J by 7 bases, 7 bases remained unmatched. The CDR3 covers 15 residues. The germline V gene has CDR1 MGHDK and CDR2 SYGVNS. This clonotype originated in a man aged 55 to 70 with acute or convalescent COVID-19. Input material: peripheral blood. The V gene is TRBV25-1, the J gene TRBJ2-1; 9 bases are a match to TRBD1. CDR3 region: CASSDPGQGRNEQFF. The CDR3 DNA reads TGTGCCAGCAGTGACCCCGGACAGGGGCGTAATGAGCAGTTCTTC.